These 25 T cell receptor beta chains share one sample of origin, sequenced in a study of Tregs in tolerant kidney transplant recipients. Data came from immunoSEQ multiplex PCR; TCRdb stores just in-frame clones and leaves some out. The sample carries about 77,000 clones, roughly 98% recorded once. Here the sequenced sample was CD4+ T cells from blood, taken before the transplant. The source of these receptors is a human donor who received a combined kidney and bone marrow transplant.

V is TRBV4-2 and J is TRBJ2-7; 13 bases align to TRBD2. CDR3 length: 17 amino acids. The V segment lost 4 bases and the J segment 2 bases; nucleotides outside the gene matches: 8. From germline, CDR1 is LGHNA and CDR2 YNFKEQ. CDR3 nucleotides: TGTGCCAGCAGCCTTGGGACTAGCGGGGTGGTAACCTACGAGCAGTACTTC. This gives the protein CASSLGTSGVVTYEQYF.

The V and J genes are TRBV4-2 and TRBJ2-7; 7 nucleotides agree with TRBD1. J gave up 2 bases and V 2 bases, and 6 bases lay outside the gene matches. Germline values: CDR1 LGHNA, CDR2 YNFKEQ. The CDR3 is 15 residues long. CDR3 sequence: CASSQRPGGPYEQYF. The CDR3 bases are TGTGCCAGCAGCCAAAGGCCAGGGGGTCCCTACGAGCAGTACTTC.

The CDR3 DNA sequence: TGTGCCAGCAGCCTGAGGGGGCGCGACAATGAGCAGTTCTTC. Protein product: CASSLRGRDNEQFF. The chain employs TRBV4-2 and TRBJ2-1; 7 bases are shared with TRBD1. Germline V gene data show CDR1 as LGHNA and CDR2 as YNFKEQ. V was clipped by 4 bases and J by 5 bases; unmatched bases: 5. There are 14 residues in the CDR3.

The V gene is TRBV10-3, the J gene TRBJ2-2; the match to TRBD1 covers 9 bases. Germline CDR1 and CDR2: ENHRY and SYGVKD. The CDR3 extends over 15 amino acids. V shed 11 bases and J 5 bases; nucleotides not matched to a gene: 12. The CDR3 reads CAVTGTGIGTGELFF. In DNA, the CDR3 is TGTGCCGTCACCGGGACAGGGATCGGAACCGGGGAGCTGTTTTTT.

The chain uses TRBV2 and TRBJ2-7; the match to TRBD2 covers 10 bases. Germline values: CDR1 SNHLY, CDR2 FYNNEI. This CDR3 has 14 residues. The trim removed 4 bases at V and 6 bases at J, leaving 6 bases unmatched. As DNA, the CDR3 is TGTGCCAGCAGTGGGACTAGCGGTTTGATCGAGCAGTACTTC. Protein sequence: CASSGTSGLIEQYF.

J is TRBJ2-2 and V is TRBV11-2; D gene unclear. V was shortened by 1 base and J by 0 bases, with 6 bases between the two germline ends. CDR1 SGHAT and CDR2 FQNNGV come from the germline V gene. The length of the CDR3 is 15 residues. The CDR3 bases are TGTGCCAGCAGCTTAGGTCCCGCGAACACCGGGGAGCTGTTTTTT. It codes for CASSLGPANTGELFF.

The chain recombines TRBV9 with TRBJ2-2; TRBD2 aligns across 15 bases. Germline V CDR1 and CDR2: SGDLS, YYNGEE. V trimming: 0 bases; J trimming: 3 bases; junction bases outside the gene matches: 21. CDR3 size: 24 residues. This CDR3 reads CASSVGGGLAGGPYAVLHTGELFF. In DNA, the CDR3 is TGTGCCAGCAGCGTAGGGGGTGGACTAGCGGGGGGGCCGTATGCGGTGTTACACACCGGGGAGCTGTTTTTT.

The rearrangement links TRBV12-5 to TRBJ1-2, with D possibly being TRBD1 (6 bases). The CDR3 has 15 amino acids. Germline V lookup: CDR1 LGHNT, CDR2 FRNRAP. Trimming removed 5 bases at V and 8 bases at J, with 21 bases between. CDR3 protein: CASGTGQLGDAGYTF. CDR3 bases: TGTGCTAGTGGTACCGGACAGTTGGGTGACGCCGGCTACACCTTC.

This rearrangement joins TRBV4-3 to TRBJ2-1; maybe TRBD2 (6 bases). Germline-derived CDR1 and CDR2 are LGHNA and YSLEER. Trimming removed 1 base from V and 4 bases from J, with 8 bases in between. There are 14 residues in the CDR3. The CDR3, as DNA: TGCGCCAGCAGCCAAGTGGGGGGATACAATGAGCAGTTCTTC. This sequence encodes CASSQVGGYNEQFF.

The rearrangement uses TRBV18 and TRBJ2-2, with TRBD1 identical over 11 bases. J gave up 2 bases and V 2 bases, and 1 base lay outside the gene matches. The CDR3 length is 16 residues. Germline loops: CDR1 KGHSH, CDR2 LQKENI. The DNA of the CDR3 is TGTGCCAGCTCACCAAGGACAGGGGGCAACACCGGGGAGCTGTTTTTT. It encodes CASSPRTGGNTGELFF.

The rearrangement joins TRBV5-1 to TRBJ2-7; 7 positions agree with TRBD1. From germline, CDR1 is SGHRS and CDR2 YFSETQ. Trimming at V came to 0 bases and at J to 6 bases, leaving 6 bases not matched to a gene. The CDR3 spans 14 residues. CDR3 DNA sequence: TGCGCCAGCAGCTTGGGTGCGACAGGGACCGAGCAGTACTTC. It codes for CASSLGATGTEQYF.

The chain joins TRBV27 to TRBJ1-1; TRBD1 is a possible D gene (5 bases). The CDR3 spans 13 residues. V was cut by 2 bases and J by 2 bases, with 6 bases left in between. CDR1 is MNHEY and CDR2 is SMNVEV in the germline V gene (reference sequence). The CDR3 DNA sequence: TGTGCCAGCAGTTTACAGGGTAACACTGAAGCTTTCTTT. This codes for CASSLQGNTEAFF.

The chain employs TRBV19 and TRBJ1-5, with 11 bases fitting TRBD1. This CDR3 is built from 15 residues. V trimming: 7 bases; J trimming: 4 bases; junction bases outside the gene matches: 6. In germline, CDR1 is LNHDA, CDR2 SQIVND (reference sequence). The CDR3 region has the DNA TGTGCCAGTAAAACCGGGACAGGGGGAAATCAGCCCCAGCATTTT. Translated, it gives CASKTGTGGNQPQHF.

V gene TRBV11-3 combines with J gene TRBJ2-3; tentatively, D is TRBD2 (6 bases). This CDR3 contains 17 residues. V lost 1 base and J 1 base, leaving 15 bases between the germline ends. Germline assignment: CDR1 SGHNT and CDR2 YENEEA. This CDR3 reads CASSLGLAGPGTDTQYF. CDR3 nucleotides: TGTGCCAGCAGCTTAGGGTTGGCGGGACCCGGCACAGATACGCAGTATTTT.

For this clone: Other nucleotide sequences in the sample specify the same CDR3. The gene calls are TRBV10-3 and TRBJ1-1; no reliable D call. The germline gives CDR1 ENHRY, CDR2 SYGVKD. Trimming took off 0 bases at V and 4 bases at J, with 15 bases between the two ends. The CDR3 loop spans 16 amino acids. Here the CDR3 DNA reads TGTGCCATCAGTGAGTCTGGGAGTGGACCTACCACTGAAGCTTTCTTT. Translating it yields CAISESGSGPTTEAFF.

V and J are TRBV19 and TRBJ2-7; 8 bases fit TRBD2. This CDR3 region has 19 residues. After removal of 5 bases from V and 3 bases from J, the junction contained 21 bases not matched to a gene. CDR1 is LNHDA, CDR2 SQIVND, per germline (reference sequence). CDR3: CASSSRGLAGRGGLYEQYF. In nucleotides, the CDR3 is TGTGCCAGTAGTTCCCGAGGGCTAGCGGGCAGAGGGGGTCTCTACGAGCAGTACTTC.

This chain connects TRBV29-1 to TRBJ2-1, with TRBD2 identical over 10 bases. The germline V gene has CDR1 SQVTM and CDR2 ANQGSEA. CDR3 length equals 16 residues. V shed 4 bases, J shed 5 bases, and the junction held 11 bases outside the gene matches. CDR3 nucleotides: TGCAGCGTTGGGAACTTAGCGGGAGGCTTTGACAATGAGCAGTTCTTC. Amino acid sequence: CSVGNLAGGFDNEQFF.

The chain joins TRBV19 to TRBJ1-5; weak D call: TRBD1 (6 bases). CDR1 and CDR2 from the germline V gene are LNHDA and SQIVND (reference sequence). V was shortened by 0 bases and J by 7 bases, with 16 bases between the two germline ends. The CDR3 has 16 residues. CDR3 sequence reads: CASSIDRDTTTQPQHF. The CDR3 DNA reads TGTGCCAGTAGTATAGATCGGGACACGACAACCCAGCCCCAGCATTTT.

CDR3 coding DNA: TGCGCCAGCAGCCACCCTTCCCCAGGGGGCTTCTTCGAGCAGTACTTC. The encoded protein is CASSHPSPGGFFEQYF. This sequence joins TRBV4-1 and TRBJ2-7; 8 positions match TRBD1. With V trimmed by 3 bases and J by 6 bases, 13 bases remained unmatched. This CDR3 comprises 16 residues. The V gene's germline CDR1 is MGHRA and CDR2 YSYEKL.

The V and J genes are TRBV11-2 and TRBJ2-1; 13 nucleotides agree with TRBD2. Trimming took 7 bases from V and 5 from J; bases not matched to a gene: 5. Germline-derived CDR1 and CDR2 are SGHAT and FQNNGV. This CDR3 region has 15 residues. DNA for the CDR3: TGTGCCAGCAAAGGGACTAGCGGGACCAACAATGAGCAGTTCTTC. It is translated as CASKGTSGTNNEQFF.

V and J are TRBV11-3 and TRBJ2-1, with D possibly TRBD1 on 6 matching bases. This CDR3 has 15 amino acids. The germline CDR1 and CDR2 sequences are SGHNT and YENEEA. Trimming took 1 base from V and 5 from J, leaving 12 bases between them. The CDR3 region has the DNA TGTGCCAGCAGCTTAGTATCAGGGGCGAACAATGAGCAGTTCTTC. Protein: CASSLVSGANNEQFF.

The V and J genes are TRBV18 and TRBJ2-2, with 7 bases identical to TRBD1. This CDR3 contains 15 residues. Germline V gene lookup returns CDR1 KGHSH and CDR2 LQKENI. V trimming: 3 bases; J trimming: 5 bases; junction bases outside the gene matches: 6. The CDR3 reads CASSPRGLRTGELFF. In nucleotides, the CDR3 is TGTGCCAGCTCACCTAGGGGGCTGAGGACCGGGGAGCTGTTTTTT.

The V call is TRBV19, the J call TRBJ2-1; 14 bases are shared with TRBD2. The length of the CDR3 is 18 residues. The J segment lost 6 bases and the V segment lost 5 bases, leaving 12 bases of the junction unmatched. In germline, CDR1 is LNHDA, CDR2 SQIVND (reference sequence). CDR3 coding DNA: TGTGCCAGTAGTCCCATCCTGACTAGCGGGAGGGGATCCAATGAGCAGTTCTTC. This translates into CASSPILTSGRGSNEQFF. Full variable domain (outside the CDR3, taken from reference TRBV19 and TRBJ2-1): DGGITQSPKYLFRKEGQNVTLSCEQNLNHDAMYWYRQDPGQGLRLIYYSQIVNDFQKGDIAEGYSVSREKKESFPLTVTSAQKNPTAFYLCASSPILTSGRGSNEQFFGPGTRLTVL.

This rearrangement joins TRBV7-9 to TRBJ1-6; D is perhaps TRBD1 (6 bases). Germline V CDR1 and CDR2: SEHNR, FQNEAQ (reference sequence). V was trimmed by 4 bases and J by 7 bases, leaving 14 bases between them. The CDR3 consists of 15 residues. The CDR3 bases are TGTGCCAGCAGCTACCTGACAGGAACCAATTCACCCCTCCACTTT. Protein sequence: CASSYLTGTNSPLHF.

This chain joins TRBV29-1 and TRBJ2-6, with D maybe TRBD1 (6 bases). The ends were cut back, 4 bases at V and 1 base at J, with 8 bases in the middle. This CDR3 spans 14 amino acids. Germline CDR1 and CDR2: SQVTM and ANQGSEA. CDR3 in DNA: TGCAGCGTTGGGGGGCCTTCTGGGGCCAACGTCCTGACTTTC. The encoded protein is CSVGGPSGANVLTF.